Sequencing of this T cell receptor beta chain was carried out in a study of response to subunit inactivated influenza vaccine. TCRdb itself ran the RT-PCR reads through MiXCR, one entry per CDR3 protein. This sample carries 450,000 to 600,000 distinct CDR3 sequences, 15% to 20% of them seen once, and the ten largest clones take roughly 3.1%. Germline assignment: CDR1 DFQATT and CDR2 SNEGSKA (reference sequence). The CDR3 is 13 amino acids. V was trimmed by 6 bases and J by 2 bases, leaving 11 bases between them. The source is a man in his fifties or sixties who received an inactivated influenza vaccine. The sample here was CD4+ T cells sorted from PBMCs, taken around 25 months after vaccination. The rearrangement uses TRBV20-1 and TRBJ2-1; D not certain. CDR3: CSAVGNTYNEQFF. CDR3 bases: TGCAGTGCGGTGGGAAACACCTACAATGAGCAGTTCTTC.